This T cell receptor (beta chain) was captured by sequencing in a study of CD8 T cells in Susac syndrome. Random hexamers were used to reverse transcribe the RNA input (0.5 to 1 ug). Each CDR3 protein gets one entry after TCRdb re-called the immunoSEQ multiplex PCR reads with MiXCR. The sample has about 200,000 distinct CDR3 sequences, approximately 95% seen once; the top ten hold approximately 0.098%. The sequenced target, TCR beta, came from blood CD8+ and CD4+ T cells. CDR1 is MGHDK, CDR2 SYGVNS, per germline. The germline V and J ends were trimmed by 7 bases and 1 base, with 10 bases remaining between them. The CDR3 has 13 amino acids.

This clonotype was obtained from a human donor in good health. The rearrangement uses TRBV25-1 and TRBJ1-1; D is unclear. Specimen: CD4+ T cells from PBMCs. As DNA, the CDR3 is TGTGCCAGCAAATCTTCCAAGAACACTGAAGCTTTCTTT. Amino acids: CASKSSKNTEAFF.